The clone carrying this TCR beta chain has a count of ten or more. Combining a sample-barcoded 5' primer with a J-beta primer mix, a second PCR ran for about 6 to 11 cycles. Every cDNA was tagged by a template-switch adaptor with 12 random nucleotides. TCRdb independently ran MiXCR on the 5' RACE reads; one entry per CDR3 protein. The sample shows about 1.1 million distinct CDR3 sequences, more than 30% of them seen only once. This entry belongs to a study of blood T cells in healthy people across ages. Russia was home to the donors, healthy Caucasian individuals aged 6 to 90. About 9.9 milliliters of peripheral blood were drawn from each donor. The study isolated at least 6.5 million PBMCs from each sample. The CDR3 sequence is 14 residues long. Looked up from germline, CDR1 is SGHRS and CDR2 is YFSETQ. With 0 bases clipped from V and 4 bases from J, the junction kept 3 bases outside the gene matches.

V usage is TRBV5-1 and J usage is TRBJ2-5, with 7 bases matching TRBD1. The TCR originated in a man aged 18 to 29 in good health. The sequenced sample was blood. CDR3 sequence (DNA): TGCGCCAGCAGCTTGGCGACAGGGAGAGAGACCCAGTACTTC. Translated, it gives CASSLATGRETQYF. Combining the CDR3 with reference TRBV5-1 and TRBJ2-5 gives the whole variable domain KAGVTQTPRYLIKTRGQQVTLSCSPISGHRSVSWYQQTPGQGLQFLFEYFSETQRNKGNFPGRFSGRQFSNSRSEMNVSTLELGDSALYLCASSLATGRETQYFGPGTRLLVL.